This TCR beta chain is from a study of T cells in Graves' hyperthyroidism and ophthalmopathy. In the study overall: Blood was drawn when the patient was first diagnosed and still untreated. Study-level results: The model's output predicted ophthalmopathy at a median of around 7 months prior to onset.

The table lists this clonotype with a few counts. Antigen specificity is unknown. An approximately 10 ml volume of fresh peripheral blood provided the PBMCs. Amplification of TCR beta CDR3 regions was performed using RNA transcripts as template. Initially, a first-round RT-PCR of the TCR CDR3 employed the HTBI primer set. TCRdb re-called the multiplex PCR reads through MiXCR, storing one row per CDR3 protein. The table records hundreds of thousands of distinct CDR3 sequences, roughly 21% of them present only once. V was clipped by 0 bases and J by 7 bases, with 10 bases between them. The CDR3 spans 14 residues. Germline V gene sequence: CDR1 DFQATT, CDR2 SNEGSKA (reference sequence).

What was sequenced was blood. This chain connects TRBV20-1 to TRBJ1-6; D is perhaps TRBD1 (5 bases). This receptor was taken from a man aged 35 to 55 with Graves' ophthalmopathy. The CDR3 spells CSAREGPSNSPLHF. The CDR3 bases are TGCAGTGCTAGAGAGGGACCGTCGAATTCACCCCTCCACTTT.